Listed here are 20 T cell receptor beta chains from one sample, sequenced in a study of identical twins. TCRdb passed the 5' RACE reads through MiXCR, listing each CDR3 protein once. The sample shows approximately 190,000 distinct CDR3 sequences, roughly 15% of them seen only once. This sample was shared with a second study, whose subject was T cells expressing NK-cell markers.

Sequenced: CD8+ T cells sorted from blood. The source of these receptors is a young woman in good health.

The rearrangement uses TRBV11-2 and TRBJ2-5; D assignment may be TRBD1 or TRBD2 (6 bases each). From germline, CDR1 is SGHAT and CDR2 FQNNGV. Trimming took 5 bases from V and 2 from J, leaving 15 bases between them. CDR3 size: 15 residues. DNA for the CDR3: TGTGCCAGCAGCCAACAGGGTGGGGGGCAAGAGACCCAGTACTTC. This codes for CASSQQGGGQETQYF.

The rearrangement uses TRBV19 and TRBJ2-1; TRBD1 aligns across 7 bases. Germline V lookup: CDR1 LNHDA, CDR2 SQIVND (reference sequence). The CDR3 has 14 amino acids. Trimming removed 5 bases from V and 4 bases from J; junction bases left unmatched: 5. The CDR3 bases are TGTGCCAGTAGTTTAGGACAGGAATACAATGAGCAGTTCTTC. Amino acid sequence: CASSLGQEYNEQFF.

V is TRBV7-9 and J is TRBJ2-2; D may be TRBD2 (5 bases). Germline CDR1 SEHNR, CDR2 FQNEAQ (reference sequence). V was cut by 4 bases and J by 6 bases, with 12 bases left in between. The CDR3 has 14 residues. The CDR3 nucleotides are TGTGCCAGCAGCTCTGACGGCGGGTCCGGGGAGCTGTTTTTT. Translating it yields CASSSDGGSGELFF.

V usage is TRBV7-9 and J usage is TRBJ2-5; D is possibly TRBD1 or TRBD2 (7 bases each). The CDR3 covers 16 residues. Germline V CDR1 and CDR2: SEHNR, FQNEAQ (reference sequence). V lost 0 bases to trimming and J lost 5 bases, with 16 bases between them. CDR3 amino acids: CASSLAPAGGEETQYF. For the CDR3, the DNA is TGTGCCAGCAGCTTAGCGCCGGCAGGGGGGGAGGAGACCCAGTACTTC.

This sequence joins TRBV4-1 and TRBJ2-2, with TRBD2 as a possible D gene (6 bases). The CDR3 covers 16 residues. In germline, CDR1 is MGHRA, CDR2 YSYEKL. V was pared by 4 bases and J by 0 bases, with 12 bases between. The CDR3: CASSRRRVANTGELFF. The CDR3 nucleotides read TGCGCCAGCAGCCGCCGGAGGGTCGCGAACACCGGGGAGCTGTTTTTT.

This clonotype was seen only a few times. This chain uses TRBV5-6 with TRBJ2-7; D is perhaps TRBD2 (5 bases). Germline loops: CDR1 SGHDT, CDR2 YYEEEE. The CDR3 contains 14 residues. The germline V and J ends were trimmed by 6 bases and 3 bases, with 16 bases remaining between them. The CDR3 bases are TGTGCCAGCAACATCGGACTCGGCCTCTACGAGCAGTACTTC. Its protein product is CASNIGLGLYEQYF.

This clonotype was picked up a small number of times. The chain links TRBV2 to TRBJ2-7; D remains ambiguous. CDR3 length: 10 residues. V gave up 4 bases and J gave up 7 bases, with 5 bases separating them. Germline assignment: CDR1 SNHLY and CDR2 FYNNEI. CDR3 in amino acids: CASSVGEQYF. CDR3 nucleotide sequence: TGTGCCAGCAGTGTGGGGGAGCAGTACTTC.

The chain recombines TRBV5-1 with TRBJ2-7, with TRBD2 matching 10 bases. V lost 0 bases, J lost 4 bases, and 7 bases stayed unmatched. Germline V gene sequence: CDR1 SGHRS, CDR2 YFSETQ. CDR3 length: 16 amino acids. The CDR3 protein is CASSLEVSSGGYEQYF. The CDR3 DNA reads TGCGCCAGCAGCTTGGAAGTGTCTAGCGGGGGTTACGAGCAGTACTTC.

In its sample, this clonotype was seen many times. V is TRBV5-5 and J is TRBJ2-1; 7 nucleotides match TRBD2. Trimming removed 4 bases from V and 6 bases from J; junction bases left unmatched: 1. The CDR3 length is 12 residues. Germline V lookup: CDR1 SGHKS, CDR2 YYEKEE (reference sequence). The CDR3 sequence is CASSPSGNEQFF. CDR3 nucleotide sequence: TGTGCCAGCAGCCCTAGCGGCAATGAGCAGTTCTTC.

The chain uses TRBV2 and TRBJ1-3; D not certain. V was clipped by 11 bases and J by 0 bases, with 14 bases between them. The CDR3 is made up of 14 amino acids. Germline CDR1 reads SNHLY; CDR2 reads FYNNEI. The CDR3 DNA sequence: TGTGCCGGAGCCTCGGGGAACTCTGGAAACACCATATATTTT. It translates to CAGASGNSGNTIYF.

This clonotype has more than one count but fewer than ten. The rearrangement links TRBV9 to TRBJ1-2; D call uncertain. V was clipped by 5 bases and J by 1 base, with 9 bases between them. This CDR3 has 13 amino acids. The germline CDR1 and CDR2 sequences are SGDLS and YYNGEE. The CDR3 spells CASRADNNYGYTF. DNA for the CDR3: TGTGCCAGCAGAGCGGATAATAACTATGGCTACACCTTC.

With respect to this clonotype: One end of the junction does not line up with germline, which may come from a read error. The chain carries TRBV6-5 and TRBJ1-1; D might be TRBD1 (5 bases). Per the germline V gene, CDR1 is MNHEY and CDR2 is SVGAGI. The CDR3 runs to 16 residues. The CDR3 loop is CASSLYPGRMNTEAFF. The CDR3 bases are TGCGCCAGCAGTTTATACCCGGGACGAATGAACACTGAAGCTTTCTTT.

V usage is TRBV9 and J usage is TRBJ1-2; tentative D call: TRBD1 (5 bases). Germline CDR1 and CDR2: SGDLS and YYNGEE. The CDR3 is made up of 17 amino acids. Trimming shortened V by 4 bases and J by 2 bases, and 21 bases separated the two germline ends. The CDR3 here is CASSPGTEALANYGYTF. The DNA of the CDR3 is TGTGCCAGCAGCCCGGGGACTGAGGCTCTTGCCAACTATGGCTACACCTTC.

This clonotype was counted only a few times. This sequence joins TRBV20-1 and TRBJ2-3, with D possibly being TRBD1 or TRBD2 (6 bases each). V gave up 2 bases and J gave up 4 bases, with 13 bases separating them. Germline CDR1 reads DFQATT; CDR2 reads SNEGSKA (reference sequence). The CDR3 sequence is 14 residues long. The CDR3, as DNA: TGCAGTGCTAGAAGGGGGGCGCGCGCAGATACGCAGTATTTT. It yields the protein CSARRGARADTQYF.

This clonotype has just a few counts. Sequence at one end of the junction differs from germline and may be a read error. The chain uses TRBV28 and TRBJ1-2; 7 positions match TRBD1. The CDR3 consists of 11 residues. Germline-derived CDR1 and CDR2 are MDHEN and SYDVKM. The chain's CDR3 is CASSTPQGDAF. CDR3 DNA sequence: TGTGCCAGCAGTACGCCGCAGGGGGATGCCTTC.

The CDR3 region is CASLSRVEAKNIQYF. DNA of the CDR3: TGTGCCAGCCTTTCCAGGGTAGAGGCCAAAAACATTCAGTACTTC. The J gene is TRBJ2-4, the V gene TRBV2, with D perhaps TRBD1 (5 bases). The CDR3 is 15 residues long. Germline V lookup: CDR1 SNHLY, CDR2 FYNNEI. Trimming took 8 bases from V and 1 from J, leaving 15 bases between them.

The V and J genes are TRBV27 and TRBJ2-1, with 7 bases lining up with TRBD2. V lost 8 bases to trimming and J lost 7 bases; unmatched junction nucleotides: 5. Germline assignment: CDR1 MNHEY and CDR2 SMNVEV (reference sequence). The CDR3 is 12 residues long. In DNA form, the CDR3 reads TGTGCCAGCGCCTGGGGGGGGAATGAGCAGTTCTTC. Encoded protein: CASAWGGNEQFF.

The genes are TRBV14 and TRBJ1-3; D gene ambiguous. Germline V gives CDR1 SGHDN, CDR2 FVKESK. V dropped 1 base and J dropped 2 bases, with 3 bases sitting between them. The CDR3 sequence is 13 residues long. The CDR3 reads CASSQVPGNTIYF. CDR3 bases: TGTGCCAGCAGCCAAGTTCCTGGAAACACCATATATTTT.

The chain is built from TRBV13 and TRBJ1-4; D possibly corresponds to TRBD1 (5 bases). Germline CDR1 PRHDT, CDR2 FYEKMQ (reference sequence). The ends were cut back, 5 bases at V and 4 bases at J, with 14 bases in the middle. The CDR3 has 15 residues. The CDR3 DNA follows: TGTGCCAGCAGCCCTAGGGACCGCCTTAATGAAAAACTGTTTTTT. Its protein is CASSPRDRLNEKLFF.

There are many counts of this clonotype. This chain links TRBV7-9 with TRBJ2-7; D not certain. The germline V gene has CDR1 SEHNR and CDR2 FQNEAQ (reference sequence). CDR3 length: 12 amino acids. V gave up 1 base and J gave up 5 bases, with 6 bases separating them. CDR3 protein: CASSLGPDEQYF. Written as DNA, the CDR3 is TGTGCCAGCAGCTTAGGCCCTGACGAGCAGTACTTC. The full variable domain, in which reference TRBV7-9 and TRBJ2-7 provide the parts outside the CDR3, is DTGVSQNPRHKITKRGQNVTFRCDPISEHNRLYWYRQTLGQGPEFLTYFQNEAQLEKSRLLSDRFSAERPKGSFSTLEIQRTEQGDSAMYLCASSLGPDEQYFGPGTRLTVT.